A selection of T cell receptor beta chains follows, all from one sample in a study of read filtering for tumor transcriptome and immune sequencing. TCRdb re-derived calls from the reads in MiXCR, one entry per CDR3 protein. There are around 29,000 distinct CDR3 sequences in the sample; 13% to 15% occur only once, and 35% to 50% lies in the top ten. The sequenced sample consisted of a population of CD138-negative cells sorted from bone marrow. All receptors derive from a donor at least 40 years old with multiple myeloma. The CDR3 runs from the conserved cysteine through the conserved F or W. D genes are given only for firm matches. Where a row states a size, it is once, few, many or the class of an expanded clone; other rows omit it.

TRBJ2-3 | TRBV3-1 | many | TRBD1 | TGTGCCAGCAGCGGGGACAGGGCTAGCACAGATACGCAGTATTTT | CASSGDRASTDTQYF
TRBJ2-7 | TRBV28 | many | . | TGTGCCAGTTCCCTGGGGGGAGTGAAGGAGCAGTACTTC | CASSLGGVKEQYF
TRBJ1-5 | TRBV6-5 | many | . | TGTGCCAGCAGTCACGGTACCAATCAGCCCCAGCATTTT | CASSHGTNQPQHF
TRBJ2-1 | TRBV6-1 | many | . | TGTGCCAGCAGTGAGCCGGGGATGAATGAGCAGTTCTTC | CASSEPGMNEQFF
TRBJ2-7 | TRBV18 | many | . | TGTGCCAGCTCACCACCGGCAGGACACTCCTACGAGCAGTACTTC | CASSPPAGHSYEQYF
TRBJ2-2 | TRBV19 | . | . | TGTGCCAGTAGTATTCTGACTCCAGGGAAGACCGGGGAGCTGTTTTTT | CASSILTPGKTGELFF
TRBJ1-2 | TRBV28 | . | . | TGTGCCAGCAGTTTACCGGGTGTTCTCGGCACCCATGGCTACACCTTC | CASSLPGVLGTHGYTF
TRBJ2-1 | TRBV5-6 | many | . | TGTGCCAGCAGGGCGTTCGGGAGTAATGAGCAGTTCTTC | CASRAFGSNEQFF
TRBJ2-4 | TRBV29-1 | many | . | TGCAGCGCCCGGGGAGGGGGAAGTAAAAACATTCAGTACTTC | CSARGGGSKNIQYF
TRBJ2-6 | TRBV6-6 | many | . | TGTGCCAGCAGTTACGGCGGGCACTCTGGGGCCAACGTCCTGACTTTC | CASSYGGHSGANVLTF
TRBJ2-2 | TRBV10-3 | many | TRBD2 | TGTGCCATCAGTGAGAGGTCTGCGGGAGGCCTAACCGGGGAGCTGTTTTTT | CAISERSAGGLTGELFF
TRBJ2-5 | TRBV23-1 | . | . | TGCGCCAGCAGTCAATCGTCAGGGGAAGAGACCCCGTACTTC | CASSQSSGEETPYF
TRBJ2-7 | TRBV5-1 | many | TRBD2 | TGCGCCAGCAGCTTGGCCGGGACTATTGACTACGAGCAGTACTTC | CASSLAGTIDYEQYF
TRBJ2-3 | TRBV28 | . | . | TGTGCCAGCAGTCCCCTTGAGGCGGTAGATACGCAGTATTTT | CASSPLEAVDTQYF
TRBJ2-7 | TRBV28 | many | TRBD1 | TGTGCCAGCAGTGAAAGGACAGGTACCTACGAGCAGTACTTC | CASSERTGTYEQYF
TRBJ2-7 | TRBV3-1 | many | TRBD1 | TGTGCCAGCAGCCAAGACAGGGGGCGACTCTACGAGCAGTACTTC | CASSQDRGRLYEQYF
TRBJ2-1 | TRBV20-1 | few | TRBD2 | TGCAGTGCTAGAGATGATGGGCGGGGGGGCGGAGTGGAGTTCTTC | CSARDDGRGGGVEFF
TRBJ2-5 | TRBV6-2/TRBV6-3 | many | . | TGTGCCAGCAGCTACGGACTATCCCAAGGGGAGACCCAGTACTTC | CASSYGLSQGETQYF
TRBJ1-2 | TRBV9 | many | . | TGTGCCAGCAGCGTTCTTTGGACCGGTAGTTATGGCTACACCTTC | CASSVLWTGSYGYTF
TRBJ2-2 | TRBV3-1 | once | . | TGTGCCACCAGCCATGAATCACACACCGGGGAGCTGTTTTTT | CATSHESHTGELFF
TRBJ2-1 | TRBV7-2 | many | . | TGTGCCAGCAGCTTATCTTTTTACAATGAGCAGTTCTTC | CASSLSFYNEQFF
TRBJ1-2 | TRBV5-1 | many | . | TGCGCCAGCAGCTTGGGGGACGACAAATGGAATAACTATGGCTACACCTTC | CASSLGDDKWNNYGYTF